These 7 T cell receptor beta chains came from one sample sequenced in a study of PD-1 blockade in mismatch repair-deficient tumors. TCRdb's copy holds only in-frame clones and misses some; the assay was immunoSEQ multiplex PCR. The data contain about 9,400 clones, approximately 85% of them singletons. The sample here was PBMCs, taken 46 to 48 weeks after starting pembrolizumab. The receptors shown here come from an adult with mismatch repair-deficient cancer.

The V gene is TRBV29-1, the J gene TRBJ1-1; 9 bases align to TRBD1. The length of the CDR3 is 14 residues. V was pared by 7 bases and J by 5 bases, with 11 bases of the junction left unmatched. Germline V gene sequence: CDR1 SQVTM, CDR2 ANQGSEA. DNA of the CDR3: TGCAGCGCGGGAGGGACAGGGAGTGAGACTGAAGCTTTCTTT. As protein: CSAGGTGSETEAFF.

The chain has TRBV28 and TRBJ2-7, with D unclear. Germline V lookup: CDR1 MDHEN, CDR2 SYDVKM. The V gene lost 1 base and the J gene lost 5 bases, with 3 bases spanning the gap. The CDR3 runs to 11 residues. In DNA form, the CDR3 reads TGTGCCAGCAGTTTATATAACGAGCAGTACTTC. It encodes CASSLYNEQYF.

V is TRBV28 and J is TRBJ2-7; 12 nucleotides line up with TRBD2. The CDR3 sequence is 18 residues long. Germline CDR1 and CDR2: MDHEN and SYDVKM. V trimming: 6 bases; J trimming: 2 bases; junction bases outside the gene matches: 14. CDR3 amino acids: CASRNPGLAGVAAYEQYF. The CDR3 coding sequence is TGTGCCAGCAGAAATCCGGGACTAGCGGGTGTCGCTGCCTACGAGCAGTACTTC. Full variable domain (missing parts from reference TRBV28 and TRBJ2-7): DVKVTQSSRYLVKRTGEKVFLECVQDMDHENMFWYRQDPGLGLRLIYFSYDVKMKEKGDIPEGYSVSREKKERFSLILESASTNQTSMYLCASRNPGLAGVAAYEQYFGPGTRLTVT.

The chain carries TRBV28 and TRBJ2-7, with 10 bases matching TRBD2. This CDR3 comprises 18 residues. Looked up from germline, CDR1 is MDHEN and CDR2 is SYDVKM. V lost 6 bases to trimming and J lost 3 bases; unmatched junction nucleotides: 17. The CDR3 reads CASRDLEGPSGRIYEQYF. The CDR3 DNA follows: TGTGCCAGCAGAGACTTAGAGGGACCTAGCGGGAGAATCTACGAGCAGTACTTC. The full variable domain, its missing parts supplied by reference TRBV28 and TRBJ2-7, is DVKVTQSSRYLVKRTGEKVFLECVQDMDHENMFWYRQDPGLGLRLIYFSYDVKMKEKGDIPEGYSVSREKKERFSLILESASTNQTSMYLCASRDLEGPSGRIYEQYFGPGTRLTVT.

The chain recombines TRBV6-5 with TRBJ2-4; 7 bases map to TRBD1. The CDR3 is made up of 13 amino acids. Germline V gene lookup returns CDR1 MNHEY and CDR2 SVGAGI. Trimming cost V 11 bases and J 0 bases; bases outside gene matches: 4. CDR3 DNA sequence: TGTGCCTCAGGGGGATTAGCCAAAAACATTCAGTACTTC. Translated, it gives CASGGLAKNIQYF.

The genes are TRBV19 and TRBJ2-7; tentative D call: TRBD1 (5 bases). The CDR3 is 13 amino acids. Trimming removed 8 bases from V and 4 bases from J, with 15 bases in between. Germline lookup yields CDR1 LNHDA and CDR2 SQIVND (reference sequence). The CDR3 nucleotides read TGTGCCAGTGGATCACAGGATCAGTACGAGCAGTACTTC. It encodes CASGSQDQYEQYF.

The rearrangement uses TRBV30 and TRBJ1-4; D is possibly TRBD1 (6 bases). The CDR3 is made up of 15 amino acids. Germline V gives CDR1 GTSNPN, CDR2 SVGIG (reference sequence). V was pared by 0 bases and J by 6 bases, with 14 bases between. The CDR3 sequence is CAWSVRRGRDEKLFF. The CDR3 DNA reads as TGTGCCTGGAGTGTCAGGAGGGGGAGGGATGAAAAACTGTTTTTT.